Given below is one TCR beta chain in context. The germline gives CDR1 ENHRY, CDR2 SYGVKD. This CDR3 is built from 16 residues. The V gene end was trimmed by 8 bases and the J gene end by 6 bases; junction bases not matched to a gene: 6. This specimen belongs to a study of blood T cell repertoires in COVID-19. As for the study in general: There were acute and convalescent COVID-19 samples, and they came from the United States, Italy and Spain.

Produced via immunoSEQ multiplex PCR; TCRdb's table is partial and in-frame only. The sample has hundreds of thousands of clones, around nine tenths seen once; the top ten hold around 1.6%. The clonotype was recovered from a woman aged 55-69 years who had recovered from COVID-19. Sequencing used peripheral blood. The V and J genes are TRBV10-3 and TRBJ2-2; 16 bases are a match to TRBD2. The CDR3 reads CAIAGTSGGASGELFF. CDR3 coding DNA: TGTGCCATCGCCGGGACTAGCGGGGGGGCTTCCGGGGAGCTGTTTTTT.